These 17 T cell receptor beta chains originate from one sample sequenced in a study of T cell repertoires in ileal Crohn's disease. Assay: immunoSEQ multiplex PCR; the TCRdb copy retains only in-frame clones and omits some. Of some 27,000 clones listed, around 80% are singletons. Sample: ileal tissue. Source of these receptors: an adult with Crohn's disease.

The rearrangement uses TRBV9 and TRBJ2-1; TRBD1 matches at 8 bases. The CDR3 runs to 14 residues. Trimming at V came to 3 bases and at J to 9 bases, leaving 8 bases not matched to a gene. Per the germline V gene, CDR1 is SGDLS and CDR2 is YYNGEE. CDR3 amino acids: CASSDGQGSAEQFF. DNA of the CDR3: TGTGCCAGCAGCGATGGACAGGGATCCGCTGAGCAGTTCTTC.

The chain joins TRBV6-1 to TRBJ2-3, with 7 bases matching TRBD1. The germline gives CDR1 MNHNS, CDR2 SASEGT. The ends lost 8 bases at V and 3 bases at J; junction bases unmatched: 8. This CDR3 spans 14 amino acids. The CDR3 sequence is CASRQGSLTDTQYF. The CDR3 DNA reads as TGTGCCAGCCGACAGGGATCTTTAACAGATACGCAGTATTTT.

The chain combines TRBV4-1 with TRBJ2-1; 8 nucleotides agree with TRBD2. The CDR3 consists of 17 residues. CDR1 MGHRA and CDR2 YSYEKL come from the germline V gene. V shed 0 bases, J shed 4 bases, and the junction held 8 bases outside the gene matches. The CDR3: CASSQEALAGLYNEQFF. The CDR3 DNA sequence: TGCGCCAGCAGCCAAGAGGCTCTAGCGGGCCTTTACAATGAGCAGTTCTTC.

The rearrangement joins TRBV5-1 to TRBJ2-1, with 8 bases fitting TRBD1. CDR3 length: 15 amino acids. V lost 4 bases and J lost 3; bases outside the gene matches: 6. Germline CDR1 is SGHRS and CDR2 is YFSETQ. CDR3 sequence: CASSPDRGDYNEQFF. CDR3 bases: TGCGCCAGCAGCCCTGACAGGGGAGACTACAATGAGCAGTTCTTC.

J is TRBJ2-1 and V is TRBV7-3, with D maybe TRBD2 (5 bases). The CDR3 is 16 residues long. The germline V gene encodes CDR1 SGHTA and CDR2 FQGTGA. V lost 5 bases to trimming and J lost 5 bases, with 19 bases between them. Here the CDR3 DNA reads TGTGCCAGCAGCCCAAGGATTGGGCCCGGGGACAATGAGCAGTTCTTC. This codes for CASSPRIGPGDNEQFF.

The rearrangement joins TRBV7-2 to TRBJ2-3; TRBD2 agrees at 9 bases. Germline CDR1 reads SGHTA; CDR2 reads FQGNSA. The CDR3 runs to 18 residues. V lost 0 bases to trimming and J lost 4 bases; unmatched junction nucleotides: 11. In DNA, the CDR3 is TGTGCCAGCAGCTTAGCGCTGACGGCGGGAGGGCCGTCAGATACGCAGTATTTT. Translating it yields CASSLALTAGGPSDTQYF. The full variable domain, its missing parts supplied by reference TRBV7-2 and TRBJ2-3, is GAGVSQSPSNKVTEKGKDVELRCDPISGHTALYWYRQSLGQGLEFLIYFQGNSAPDKSGLPSDRFSAERTGGSVSTLTIQRTQQEDSAVYLCASSLALTAGGPSDTQYFGPGTRLTVL.

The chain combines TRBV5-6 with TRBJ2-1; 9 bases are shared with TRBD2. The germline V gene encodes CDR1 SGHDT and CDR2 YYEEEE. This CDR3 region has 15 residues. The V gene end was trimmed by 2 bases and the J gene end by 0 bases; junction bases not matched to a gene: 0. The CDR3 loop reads CASSFSGSSYNEQFF. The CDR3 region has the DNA TGTGCCAGCAGCTTTAGCGGGAGCTCCTACAATGAGCAGTTCTTC.

The CDR3 sequence: CASSYGTGNTEAFF. The CDR3 region has the DNA TGCGCCAGCAGCTATGGAACAGGGAACACTGAAGCTTTCTTT. The chain links TRBV5-1 to TRBJ1-1, with D perhaps TRBD1 (5 bases). CDR1 SGHRS and CDR2 YFSETQ come from the germline V gene. Trimming took off 3 bases at V and 1 base at J, with 10 bases between the two ends. The CDR3 length is 14 residues. The whole variable domain, filled in from reference TRBV5-1 and TRBJ1-1, reads KAGVTQTPRYLIKTRGQQVTLSCSPISGHRSVSWYQQTPGQGLQFLFEYFSETQRNKGNFPGRFSGRQFSNSRSEMNVSTLELGDSALYLCASSYGTGNTEAFFGQGTRLTVV.

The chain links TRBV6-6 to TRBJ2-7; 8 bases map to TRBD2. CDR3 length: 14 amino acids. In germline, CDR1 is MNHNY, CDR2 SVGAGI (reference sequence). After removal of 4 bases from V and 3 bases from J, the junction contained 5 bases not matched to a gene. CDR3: CASSSQAGGYEQYF. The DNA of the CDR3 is TGTGCCAGCAGTTCGCAGGCGGGAGGCTACGAGCAGTACTTC.

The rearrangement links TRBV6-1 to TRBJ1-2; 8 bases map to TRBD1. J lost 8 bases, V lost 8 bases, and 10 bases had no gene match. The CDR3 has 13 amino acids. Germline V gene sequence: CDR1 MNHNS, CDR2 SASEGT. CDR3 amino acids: CASLWGQGAGYTF. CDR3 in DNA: TGTGCCAGCCTCTGGGGGCAGGGGGCCGGCTACACCTTC.

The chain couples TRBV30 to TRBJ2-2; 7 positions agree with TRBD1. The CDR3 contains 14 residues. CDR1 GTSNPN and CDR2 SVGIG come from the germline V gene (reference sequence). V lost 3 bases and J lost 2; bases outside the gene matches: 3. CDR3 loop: CAWRTGSNTGELFF. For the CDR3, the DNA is TGTGCCTGGAGGACAGGGTCCAACACCGGGGAGCTGTTTTTT.

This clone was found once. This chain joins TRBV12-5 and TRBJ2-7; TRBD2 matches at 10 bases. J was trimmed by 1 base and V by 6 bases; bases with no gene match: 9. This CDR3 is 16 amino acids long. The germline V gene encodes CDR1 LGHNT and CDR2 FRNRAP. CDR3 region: CASGHGLAVTSYEQYF. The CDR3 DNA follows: TGTGCTAGTGGCCATGGACTAGCGGTAACATCCTACGAGCAGTACTTC.

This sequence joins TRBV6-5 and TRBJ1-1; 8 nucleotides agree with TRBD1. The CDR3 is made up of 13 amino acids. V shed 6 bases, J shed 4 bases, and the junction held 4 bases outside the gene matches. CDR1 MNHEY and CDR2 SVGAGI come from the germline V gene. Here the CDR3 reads CASSRTGTTEAFF. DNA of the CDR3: TGTGCCAGCAGCCGGACAGGGACCACTGAAGCTTTCTTT.

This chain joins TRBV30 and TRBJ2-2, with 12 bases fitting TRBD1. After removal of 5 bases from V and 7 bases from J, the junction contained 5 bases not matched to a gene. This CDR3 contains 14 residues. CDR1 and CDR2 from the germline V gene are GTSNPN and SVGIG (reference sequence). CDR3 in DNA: TGTGCCTGGCGGGACAGGGGGCTGAGCGGGGAGCTGTTTTTT. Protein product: CAWRDRGLSGELFF.

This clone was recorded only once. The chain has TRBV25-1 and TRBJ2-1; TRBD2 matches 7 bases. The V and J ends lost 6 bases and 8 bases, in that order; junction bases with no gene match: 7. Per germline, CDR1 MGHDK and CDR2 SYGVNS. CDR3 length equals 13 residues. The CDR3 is CASSKLARHEQFF. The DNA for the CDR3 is TGTGCCAGCAGCAAACTAGCGAGGCATGAGCAGTTCTTC.

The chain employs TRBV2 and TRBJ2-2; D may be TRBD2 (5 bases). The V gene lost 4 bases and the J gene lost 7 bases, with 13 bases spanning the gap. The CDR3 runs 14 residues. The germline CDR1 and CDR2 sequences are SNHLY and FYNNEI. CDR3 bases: TGTGCCAGCAGTGTTCGACGGGGTGGCGGGGAGCTGTTTTTT. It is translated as CASSVRRGGGELFF.

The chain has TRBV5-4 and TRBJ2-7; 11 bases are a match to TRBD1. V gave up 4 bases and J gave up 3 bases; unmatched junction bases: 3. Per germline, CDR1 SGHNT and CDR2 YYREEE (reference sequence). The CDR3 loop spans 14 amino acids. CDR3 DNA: TGTGCCAGCAGCCCCGGGACAGGGGGCTACGAGCAGTACTTC. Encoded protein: CASSPGTGGYEQYF. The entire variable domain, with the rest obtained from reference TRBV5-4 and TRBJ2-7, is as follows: ETGVTQSPTHLIKTRGQQVTLRCSSQSGHNTVSWYQQALGQGPQFIFQYYREEENGRGNFPPRFSGLQFPNYSSELNVNALELDDSALYLCASSPGTGGYEQYFGPGTRLTVT.